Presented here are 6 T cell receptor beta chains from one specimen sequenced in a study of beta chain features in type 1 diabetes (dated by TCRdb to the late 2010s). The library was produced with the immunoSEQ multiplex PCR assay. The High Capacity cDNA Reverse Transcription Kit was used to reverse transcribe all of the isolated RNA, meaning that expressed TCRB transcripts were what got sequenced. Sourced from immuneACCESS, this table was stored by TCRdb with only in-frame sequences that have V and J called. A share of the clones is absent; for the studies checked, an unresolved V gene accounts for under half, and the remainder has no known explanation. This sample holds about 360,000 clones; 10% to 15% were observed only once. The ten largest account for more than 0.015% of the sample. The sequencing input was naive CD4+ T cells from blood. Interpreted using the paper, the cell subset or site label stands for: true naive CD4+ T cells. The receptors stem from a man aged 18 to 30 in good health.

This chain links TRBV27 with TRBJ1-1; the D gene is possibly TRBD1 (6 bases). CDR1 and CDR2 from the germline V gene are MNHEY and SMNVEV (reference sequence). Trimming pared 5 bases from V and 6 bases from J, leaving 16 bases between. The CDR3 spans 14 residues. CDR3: CASSPQGNLPEAFF. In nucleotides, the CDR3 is TGTGCCAGCAGTCCACAGGGAAATCTACCTGAAGCTTTCTTT.

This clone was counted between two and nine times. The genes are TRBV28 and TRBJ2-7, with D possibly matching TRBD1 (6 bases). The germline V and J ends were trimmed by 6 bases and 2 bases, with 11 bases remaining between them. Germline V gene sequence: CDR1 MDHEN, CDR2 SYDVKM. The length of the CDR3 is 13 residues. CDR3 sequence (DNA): TGTGCCAGCAGACTACAGGGAACCTACGAGCAGTACTTC. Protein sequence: CASRLQGTYEQYF.

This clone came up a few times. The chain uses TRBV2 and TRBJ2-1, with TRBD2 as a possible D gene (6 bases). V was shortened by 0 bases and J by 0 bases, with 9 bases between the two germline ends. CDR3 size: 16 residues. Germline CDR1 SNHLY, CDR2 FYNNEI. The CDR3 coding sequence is TGTGCCAGCAGTGAAGCTAGCGGCAGCTCCTACAATGAGCAGTTCTTC. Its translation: CASSEASGSSYNEQFF. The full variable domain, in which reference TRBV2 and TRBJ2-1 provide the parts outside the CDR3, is EPEVTQTPSHQVTQMGQEVILRCVPISNHLYFYWYRQILGQKVEFLVSFYNNEISEKSEIFDDQFSVERPDGSNFTLKIRSTKLEDSAMYFCASSEASGSSYNEQFFGPGTRLTVL.

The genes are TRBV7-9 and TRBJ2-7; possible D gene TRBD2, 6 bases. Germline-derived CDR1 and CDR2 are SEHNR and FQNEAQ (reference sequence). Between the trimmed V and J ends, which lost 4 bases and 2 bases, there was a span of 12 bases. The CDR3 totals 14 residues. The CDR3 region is CASSSSGRTYEQYF. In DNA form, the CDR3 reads TGTGCCAGCAGCTCGAGCGGGCGGACCTACGAGCAGTACTTC.

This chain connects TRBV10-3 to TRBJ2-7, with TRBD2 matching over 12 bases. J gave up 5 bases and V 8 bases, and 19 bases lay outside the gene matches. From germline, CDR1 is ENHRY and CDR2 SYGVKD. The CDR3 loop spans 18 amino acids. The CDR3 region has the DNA TGTGCCATCCATTGGACTAGCGGGATGAGCGGGCCGTGGGACGAGCAGTACTTC. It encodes CAIHWTSGMSGPWDEQYF.

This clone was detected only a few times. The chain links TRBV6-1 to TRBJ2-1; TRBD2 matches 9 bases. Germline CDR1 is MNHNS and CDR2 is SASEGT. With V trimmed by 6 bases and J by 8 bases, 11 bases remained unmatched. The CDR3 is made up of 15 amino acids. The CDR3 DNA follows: TGTGCCAGCAGCAACTTCGCGGGAGGGTTTGATGAGCAGTTCTTC. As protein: CASSNFAGGFDEQFF.